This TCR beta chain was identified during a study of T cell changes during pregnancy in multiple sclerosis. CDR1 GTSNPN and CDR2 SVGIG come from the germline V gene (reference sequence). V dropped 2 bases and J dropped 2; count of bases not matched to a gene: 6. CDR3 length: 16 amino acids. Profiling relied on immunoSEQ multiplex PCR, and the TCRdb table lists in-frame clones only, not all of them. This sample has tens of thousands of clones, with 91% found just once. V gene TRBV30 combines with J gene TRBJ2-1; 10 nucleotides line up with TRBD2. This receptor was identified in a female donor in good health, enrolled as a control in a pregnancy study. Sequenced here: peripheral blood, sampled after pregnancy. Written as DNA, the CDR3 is TGTGCCTGGAGTACTCCGGGACTAGCGACCTACAATGAGCAGTTCTTC. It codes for CAWSTPGLATYNEQFF.